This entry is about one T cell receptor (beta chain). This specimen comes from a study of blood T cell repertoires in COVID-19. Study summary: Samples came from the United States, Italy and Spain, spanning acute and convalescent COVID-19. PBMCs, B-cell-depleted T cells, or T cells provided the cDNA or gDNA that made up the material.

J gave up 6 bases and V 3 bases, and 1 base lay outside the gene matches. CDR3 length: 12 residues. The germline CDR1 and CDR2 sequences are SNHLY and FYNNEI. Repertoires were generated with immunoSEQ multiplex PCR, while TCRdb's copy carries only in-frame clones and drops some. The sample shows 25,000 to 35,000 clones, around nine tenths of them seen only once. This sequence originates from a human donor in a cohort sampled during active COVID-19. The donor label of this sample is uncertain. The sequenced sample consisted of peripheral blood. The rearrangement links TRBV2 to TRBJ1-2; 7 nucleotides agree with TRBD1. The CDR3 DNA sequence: TGTGCCAGCAGTGACAGGGGGGATGGCTACACCTTC. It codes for CASSDRGDGYTF.